The present entry profiles one TCR beta chain with its context. Patients aged 18 to 65 had newly diagnosed hyperthyroidism of under 2 months' duration. This sample was included in a study of T cells in Graves' hyperthyroidism and ophthalmopathy. Germline assignment: CDR1 MNHEY and CDR2 SMNVEV (reference sequence). This CDR3 is 14 amino acids long. V lost 5 bases, J lost 0 bases, and 9 bases lay in between. Authors of the study amplified TCR beta CDR3 regions from RNA transcripts. During a first-round RT-PCR of the TCR CDR3, the HTBI primer set was used. TCRdb called the multiplex PCR reads again in MiXCR, with one record for every CDR3 protein. The table lists about 360,000 distinct CDR3 sequences, approximately 25% of them singletons, with more than 60% in the top ten.

The source material was blood. The gene calls are TRBV27 and TRBJ2-3, with D uncertain. The sequence was collected from a man between 45 and 60 years old with Graves' hyperthyroidism. DNA of the CDR3: TGTGCCAGCAGTGGGATCTCTAGCACAGATACGCAGTATTTT. This codes for CASSGISSTDTQYF.